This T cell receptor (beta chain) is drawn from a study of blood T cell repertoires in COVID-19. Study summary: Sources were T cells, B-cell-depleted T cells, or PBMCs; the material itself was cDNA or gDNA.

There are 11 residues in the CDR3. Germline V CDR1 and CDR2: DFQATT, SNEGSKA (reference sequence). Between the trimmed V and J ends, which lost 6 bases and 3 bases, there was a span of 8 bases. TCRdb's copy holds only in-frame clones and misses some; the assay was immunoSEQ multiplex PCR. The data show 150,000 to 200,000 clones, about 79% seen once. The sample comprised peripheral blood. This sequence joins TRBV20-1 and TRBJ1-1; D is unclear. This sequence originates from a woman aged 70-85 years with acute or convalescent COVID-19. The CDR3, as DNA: TGCAGTGCCCGAGAGGACACTGAAGCTTTCTTT. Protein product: CSAREDTEAFF.